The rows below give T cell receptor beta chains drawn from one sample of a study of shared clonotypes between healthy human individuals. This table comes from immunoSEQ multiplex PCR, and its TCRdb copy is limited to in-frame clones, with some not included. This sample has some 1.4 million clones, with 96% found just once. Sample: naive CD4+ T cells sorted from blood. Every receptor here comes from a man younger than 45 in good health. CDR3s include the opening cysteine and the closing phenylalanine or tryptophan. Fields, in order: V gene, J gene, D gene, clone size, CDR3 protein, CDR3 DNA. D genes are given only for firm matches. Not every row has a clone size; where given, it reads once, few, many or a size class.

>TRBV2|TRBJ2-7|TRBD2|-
CASRALAGQYEQYF
TGTGCCAGCAGAGCACTAGCGGGACAATACGAGCAGTACTTC
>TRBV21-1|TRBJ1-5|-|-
CASSKGGPLAVTSGVMDQPQHF
TGTGCCAGCAGCAAAGGGGGGCCCCTAGCCGTAACCTCGGGGGTGATGGATCAGCCCCAGCATTTT
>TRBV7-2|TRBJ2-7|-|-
CASSLEVGPYYEQYF
TGTGCCAGCAGCTTAGAGGTCGGTCCTTACTACGAGCAGTACTTC
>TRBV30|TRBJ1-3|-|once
CAWSVPYRETGNTIYF
TGTGCCTGGAGTGTACCGTACAGGGAAACTGGAAACACCATATATTTT
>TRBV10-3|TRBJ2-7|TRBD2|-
CAISGLRTSGNSYEQYF
TGTGCCATCAGCGGCCTCAGGACTAGCGGAAATTCCTACGAGCAGTACTTC
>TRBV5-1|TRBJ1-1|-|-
CASSSKRGPLDTEAFF
TGCGCCAGCAGCTCCAAGAGAGGTCCCTTGGACACTGAAGCTTTCTTT
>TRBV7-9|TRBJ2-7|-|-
CASSPYLQGEQYF
TGTGCCAGCAGCCCATACCTCCAGGGCGAGCAGTACTTC
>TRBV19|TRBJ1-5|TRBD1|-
CARPGQYIGNQPQHF
TGTGCCAGACCGGGACAGTACATTGGCAATCAGCCCCAGCATTTT
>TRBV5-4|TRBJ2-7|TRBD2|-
CASSPGRVRSYEQYF
TGTGCCAGCAGCCCCGGGAGGGTGCGCTCCTACGAGCAGTACTTC
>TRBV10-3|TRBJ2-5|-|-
CAISELETQYF
TGTGCCATCAGTGAGTTGGAGACCCAGTACTTC
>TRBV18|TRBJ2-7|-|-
CASSTKTGNWAYEQYF
TGTGCCAGCTCCACAAAAACCGGTAATTGGGCCTACGAGCAGTACTTC
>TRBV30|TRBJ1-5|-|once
CAWSDGANQPQHF
TGTGCCTGGAGTGACGGGGCTAATCAGCCCCAGCATTTT
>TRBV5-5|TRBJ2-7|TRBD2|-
CASSPLVRTGTSKGEQYF
TGTGCCAGCAGTCCCCTAGTCAGGACCGGGACTAGCAAGGGCGAGCAGTACTTC
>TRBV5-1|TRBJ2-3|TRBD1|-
CASSNGLTGGTDTQYF
TGCGCCAGCAGCAATGGGTTGACAGGGGGCACAGATACGCAGTATTTT
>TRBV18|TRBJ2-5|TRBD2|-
CASSTAGASQETQYF
TGTGCCAGCTCAACGGCGGGAGCATCCCAAGAGACCCAGTACTTC
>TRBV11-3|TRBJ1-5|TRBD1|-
CASTDRDNQPQHF
TGTGCCAGCACCGACAGGGACAATCAGCCCCAGCATTTT
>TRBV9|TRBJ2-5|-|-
CASSVGDPFQETQYF
TGTGCCAGCAGCGTAGGGGACCCGTTCCAAGAGACCCAGTACTTC
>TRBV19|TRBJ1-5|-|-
CASSIGTYSNQPQHF
TGTGCCAGTAGTATAGGAACATATAGCAATCAGCCCCAGCATTTT
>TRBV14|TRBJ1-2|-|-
CASSQGYKKLGRGKGYTF
TGTGCCAGCAGCCAAGGCTACAAGAAACTGGGGAGGGGGAAGGGCTACACCTTC
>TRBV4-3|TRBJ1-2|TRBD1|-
CASSRTGTGQGYTF
TGCGCCAGCAGCCGTACCGGGACAGGGCAAGGCTACACCTTC
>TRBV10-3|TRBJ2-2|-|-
CAISDRSGELFF
TGTGCCATATCGGACAGATCCGGGGAGCTGTTTTTT
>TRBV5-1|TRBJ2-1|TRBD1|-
CASSTSGTGGYIEQFF
TGCGCCAGCAGCACCTCCGGGACAGGGGGTTATATCGAGCAGTTCTTC
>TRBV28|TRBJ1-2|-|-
CASSLWAGAFYGYTF
TGTGCCAGCAGTTTATGGGCAGGGGCTTTCTATGGCTACACCTTC
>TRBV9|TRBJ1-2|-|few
CASSSTGHIYGYTF
TGTGCCAGCAGCTCCACAGGCCACATCTATGGCTACACCTTC
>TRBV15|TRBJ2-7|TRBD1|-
CATRDRSYEQYF
TGTGCCACCCGGGACAGGTCCTACGAGCAGTACTTC
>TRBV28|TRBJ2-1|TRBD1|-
CASSLPGTGGYNEQFF
TGTGCCAGCAGTCTACCCGGGACAGGGGGGTACAATGAGCAGTTCTTC
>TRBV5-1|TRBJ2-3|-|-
CASSIGQGGTDTQYF
TGCGCCAGCAGCATAGGACAGGGAGGGACAGATACGCAGTATTTT
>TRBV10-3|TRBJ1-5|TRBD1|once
CAISVTGDGPQHF
TGTGCCATCAGTGTAACAGGGGACGGGCCCCAGCATTTT
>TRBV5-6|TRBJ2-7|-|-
CASSRGRSAYEQYF
TGTGCCAGCAGCAGGGGACGGTCAGCCTACGAGCAGTACTTC
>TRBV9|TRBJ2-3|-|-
CASSVAAGESTDTQYF
TGTGCCAGCAGCGTAGCGGCAGGGGAGTCCACAGATACGCAGTATTTT
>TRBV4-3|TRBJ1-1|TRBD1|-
CASSQIGTGNLGPEAFF
TGCGCCAGCAGCCAAATCGGGACAGGGAATCTTGGGCCTGAAGCTTTCTTT
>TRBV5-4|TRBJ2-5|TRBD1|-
CASRVAWGRGQETQYF
TGTGCCAGCAGGGTTGCTTGGGGCAGGGGGCAAGAGACCCAGTACTTC
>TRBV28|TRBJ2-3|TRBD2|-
CASSYIGSGRFGDTQYF
TGTGCCAGCAGTTACATAGGTAGCGGGAGATTTGGAGATACGCAGTATTTT
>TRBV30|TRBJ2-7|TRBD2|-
CAWDPGGGYEQYF
TGTGCCTGGGATCCGGGAGGCGGGTACGAGCAGTACTTC
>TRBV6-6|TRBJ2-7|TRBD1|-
CATMDRSTYEQYF
TGTGCCACCATGGACAGGTCAACCTACGAGCAGTACTTC
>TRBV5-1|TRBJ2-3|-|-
CASSLVRASTDTQYF
TGCGCCAGCAGCTTGGTTCGCGCAAGCACAGATACGCAGTATTTT
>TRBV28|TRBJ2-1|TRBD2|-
CAAKGPLAGGTEQFF
TGTGCCGCCAAAGGCCCGCTAGCGGGAGGCACTGAGCAGTTCTTC
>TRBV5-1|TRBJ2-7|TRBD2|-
CASSPPLAGVYEQYF
TGCGCCAGCAGCCCCCCACTAGCGGGAGTCTACGAGCAGTACTTC
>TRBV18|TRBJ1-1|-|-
CASAPTENTEAFF
TGTGCCAGCGCCCCGACAGAGAACACTGAAGCTTTCTTT
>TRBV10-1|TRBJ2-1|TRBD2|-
CASSPSGFNEQFF
TGCGCCAGCAGCCCTAGCGGGTTCAATGAGCAGTTCTTC
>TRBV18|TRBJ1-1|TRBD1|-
CASSPIVTGEAWMAFF
TGTGCCAGCTCACCGATTGTGACAGGGGAGGCGTGGATGGCTTTCTTT
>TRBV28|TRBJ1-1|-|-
CASSLRTGNTEAFF
TGTGCCAGCAGTCTTCGGACGGGGAACACTGAAGCTTTCTTT
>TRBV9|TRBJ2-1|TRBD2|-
CASSVDPFMSAGGPPLIDNEQFF
TGTGCCAGCAGCGTAGATCCTTTCATGTCGGCGGGAGGGCCTCCTTTAATAGACAATGAGCAGTTCTTC
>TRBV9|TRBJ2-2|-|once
CASSVEGHTNTGELFF
TGTGCCAGCAGCGTAGAGGGACACACGAACACCGGGGAGCTGTTTTTT
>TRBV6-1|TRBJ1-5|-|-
CASSRDPAQPQHF
TGTGCCAGCAGCCGGGACCCCGCTCAGCCCCAGCATTTT
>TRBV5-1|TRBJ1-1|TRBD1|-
CASSGGPGQGMNTEAFF
TGCGCCAGCAGCGGTGGACCGGGACAGGGAATGAACACTGAAGCTTTCTTT
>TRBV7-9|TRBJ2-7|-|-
CASSLSGTVTYEQYF
TGTGCCAGCAGCTTAAGCGGTACCGTAACCTACGAGCAGTACTTC
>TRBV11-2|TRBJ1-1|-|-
CASSPVVRVNTEAFF
TGTGCCAGCAGCCCAGTCGTCAGGGTTAACACTGAAGCTTTCTTT
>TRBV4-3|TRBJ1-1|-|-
CASSQFAGEWAEAFF
TGCGCCAGCAGCCAATTCGCAGGGGAGTGGGCTGAAGCTTTCTTT
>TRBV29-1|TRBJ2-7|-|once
CSVERTGEQYF
TGCAGCGTTGAGAGGACCGGGGAGCAGTACTTC
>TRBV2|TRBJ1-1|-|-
CARGVNTEAFF
TGTGCCAGGGGGGTGAACACTGAAGCTTTCTTT
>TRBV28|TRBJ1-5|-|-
CASNVGLNQPQHF
TGTGCCAGCAATGTGGGATTAAATCAGCCCCAGCATTTT
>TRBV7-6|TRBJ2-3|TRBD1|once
CASSRTGVTDTQYF
TGTGCCAGCAGCCGTACAGGGGTCACAGATACGCAGTATTTT
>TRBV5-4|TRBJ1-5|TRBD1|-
CASSWGTAPNQPQHF
TGTGCCAGCAGCTGGGGGACAGCCCCAAATCAGCCCCAGCATTTT
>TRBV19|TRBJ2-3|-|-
CASSMGLWGTDTQYF
TGTGCCAGTAGTATGGGGTTGTGGGGCACAGATACGCAGTATTTT
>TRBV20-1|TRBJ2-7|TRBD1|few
CSASRGHEQYF
TGCAGTGCTAGTAGGGGGCACGAGCAGTACTTC
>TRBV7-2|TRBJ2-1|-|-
CASSRSPGVNNEQFF
TGTGCCAGCAGCCGTTCCCCGGGAGTTAACAATGAGCAGTTCTTC
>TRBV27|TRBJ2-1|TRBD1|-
CASSLRRQGSSYNEQFF
TGTGCCAGCAGTTTACGAAGACAGGGGAGCTCCTACAATGAGCAGTTCTTC